This T cell receptor beta chain came from a study of prognosis after radiotherapy for stage I lung cancer. V trimming: 6 bases; J trimming: 6 bases; junction bases outside the gene matches: 4. The CDR3 is 13 residues long. The V gene's germline CDR1 is SQVTM and CDR2 ANQGSEA. This clonotype was observed at least ten times. Two rounds of multiplex PCR amplified TCR beta CDR3 from genomic DNA. First-round PCR amplification was performed with primers specific to each TRBV and TRBJ gene. TCRdb passed the multiplex PCR reads through MiXCR, listing each CDR3 protein once. The sample contains some 15,000 distinct CDR3 sequences, around 40% of which appear only once.

The chain recombines TRBV29-1 with TRBJ2-2, with TRBD1 matching 10 bases. The TCR comes from a donor aged 50 or older with non-small cell lung cancer. Source: PBMCs, taken before or after stereotactic body radiation therapy (not recorded which). The CDR3 region is CSVRDRGPGELFF. The CDR3 coding sequence is TGCAGCGTGAGGGACAGGGGACCCGGGGAGCTGTTTTTT.